The entry below describes one TCR beta chain. Its antigen is undetermined. A much larger clone lies one base from this, so it may be a read error. This CDR3 comprises 13 residues. CDR1 is KGHSH, CDR2 LQKENI, per germline. V shed 10 bases and J 5 bases; nucleotides not matched to a gene: 5. The sample belongs to a study of response to subunit inactivated influenza vaccine. General study results and limits: The authors suggested that every seasonal influenza vaccination recruits few new T cells.

From the RT-PCR reads, TCRdb called clonotypes with MiXCR, one entry per CDR3 protein. The repertoire holds 200,000 to 300,000 distinct CDR3 sequences, with 9% to 15% as singletons. This specimen consisted of non-naive T cells sorted from PBMCs, obtained 14 days before vaccination. The J gene is TRBJ2-5, the V gene TRBV18; 12 bases align to TRBD2. The clonotype comes from a man aged 50 to 59 who received an inactivated influenza vaccine. The CDR3 DNA reads TGTGCCACCCGACTAGCGGGAGTTGAGACCCAGTACTTC. Translated, it gives CATRLAGVETQYF. Using reference TRBV18 and TRBJ2-5 for the parts outside the CDR3, the full variable domain is NAGVMQNPRHLVRRRGQEARLRCSPMKGHSHVYWYRQLPEEGLKFMVYLQKENIIDESGMPKERFSAEFPKEGPSILRIQQVVRGDSAAYFCATRLAGVETQYFGPGTRLLVL.